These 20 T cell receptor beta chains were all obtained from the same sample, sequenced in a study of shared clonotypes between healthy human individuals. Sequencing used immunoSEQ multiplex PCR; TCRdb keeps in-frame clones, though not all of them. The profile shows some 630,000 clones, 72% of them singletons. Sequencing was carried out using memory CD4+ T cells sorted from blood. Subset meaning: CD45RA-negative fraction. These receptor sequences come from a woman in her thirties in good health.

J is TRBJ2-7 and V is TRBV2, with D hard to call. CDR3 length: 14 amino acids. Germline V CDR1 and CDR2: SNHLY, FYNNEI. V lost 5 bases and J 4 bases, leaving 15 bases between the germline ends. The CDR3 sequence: CASSRENIVYEQYF. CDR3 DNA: TGTGCCAGCAGTAGAGAGAACATCGTATACGAGCAGTACTTC.

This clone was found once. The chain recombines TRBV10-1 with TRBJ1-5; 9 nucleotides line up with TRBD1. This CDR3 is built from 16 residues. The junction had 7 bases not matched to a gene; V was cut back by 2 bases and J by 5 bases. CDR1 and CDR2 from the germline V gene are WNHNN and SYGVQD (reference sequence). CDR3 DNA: TGCGCCAGCAGTGAGGACCGGACAGGGGACGATCAGCCCCAGCATTTT. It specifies CASSEDRTGDDQPQHF.

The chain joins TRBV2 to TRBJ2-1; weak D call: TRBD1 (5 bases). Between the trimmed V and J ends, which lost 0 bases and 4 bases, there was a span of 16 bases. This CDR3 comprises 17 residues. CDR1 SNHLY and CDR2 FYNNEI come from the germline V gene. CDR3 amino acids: CASSEAVPGWIYNEQFF. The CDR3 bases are TGTGCCAGCAGTGAAGCGGTACCAGGGTGGATATACAATGAGCAGTTCTTC.

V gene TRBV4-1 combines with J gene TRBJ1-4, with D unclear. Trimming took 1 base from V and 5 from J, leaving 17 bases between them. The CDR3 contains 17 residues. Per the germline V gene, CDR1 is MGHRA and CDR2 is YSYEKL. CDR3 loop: CASSQVPGGLMNEKLFF. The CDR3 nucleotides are TGCGCCAGCAGCCAAGTCCCCGGCGGCCTGATGAATGAAAAACTGTTTTTT.

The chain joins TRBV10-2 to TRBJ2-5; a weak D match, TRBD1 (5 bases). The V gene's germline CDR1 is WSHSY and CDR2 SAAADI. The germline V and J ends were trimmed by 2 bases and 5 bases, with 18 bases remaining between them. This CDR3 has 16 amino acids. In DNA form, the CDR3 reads TGCGCCAGCAGTGAGAACGCCGGCCAGGGTCGCGAGACCCAGTACTTC. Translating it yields CASSENAGQGRETQYF.

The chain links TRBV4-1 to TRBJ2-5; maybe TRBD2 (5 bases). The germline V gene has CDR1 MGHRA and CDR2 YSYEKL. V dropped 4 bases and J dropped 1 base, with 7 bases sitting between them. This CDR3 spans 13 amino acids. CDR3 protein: CASSRSGQETQYF. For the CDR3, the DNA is TGCGCCAGCAGCCGAAGCGGCCAAGAGACCCAGTACTTC.

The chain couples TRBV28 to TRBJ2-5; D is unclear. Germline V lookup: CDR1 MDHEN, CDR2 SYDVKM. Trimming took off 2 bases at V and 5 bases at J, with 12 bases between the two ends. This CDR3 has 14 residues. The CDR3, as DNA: TGTGCCAGCAGTTTACCGTCAAGGAAGGAGACCCAGTACTTC. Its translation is CASSLPSRKETQYF.

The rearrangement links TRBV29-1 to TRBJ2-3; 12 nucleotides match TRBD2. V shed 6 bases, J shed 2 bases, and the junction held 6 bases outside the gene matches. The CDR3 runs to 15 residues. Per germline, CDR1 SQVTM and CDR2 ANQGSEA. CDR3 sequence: CSVPTSGSVTDTQYF. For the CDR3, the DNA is TGCAGCGTCCCGACTAGCGGGAGTGTCACAGATACGCAGTATTTT.

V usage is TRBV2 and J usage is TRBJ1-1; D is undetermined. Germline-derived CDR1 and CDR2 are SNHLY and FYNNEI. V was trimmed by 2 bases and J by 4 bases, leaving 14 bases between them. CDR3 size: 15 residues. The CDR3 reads CASSELWFVGTEAFF. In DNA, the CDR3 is TGTGCCAGCAGTGAACTGTGGTTTGTGGGCACTGAAGCTTTCTTT.

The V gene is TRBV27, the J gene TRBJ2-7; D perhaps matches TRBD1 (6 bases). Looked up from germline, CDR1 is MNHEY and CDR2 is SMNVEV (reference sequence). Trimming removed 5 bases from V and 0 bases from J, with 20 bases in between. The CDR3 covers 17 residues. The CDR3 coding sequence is TGTGCCAGCAGTCCCCGCCCCAGGGGTCGCAGCTCCTACGAGCAGTACTTC. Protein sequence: CASSPRPRGRSSYEQYF.

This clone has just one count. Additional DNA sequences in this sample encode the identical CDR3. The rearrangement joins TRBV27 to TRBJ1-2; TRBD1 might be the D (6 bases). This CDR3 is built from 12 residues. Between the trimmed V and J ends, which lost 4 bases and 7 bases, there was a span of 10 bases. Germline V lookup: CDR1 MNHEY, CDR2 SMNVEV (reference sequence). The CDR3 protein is CASSSGAGGYTF. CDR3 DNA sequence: TGTGCCAGCAGTTCGGGGGCTGGTGGCTACACCTTC.

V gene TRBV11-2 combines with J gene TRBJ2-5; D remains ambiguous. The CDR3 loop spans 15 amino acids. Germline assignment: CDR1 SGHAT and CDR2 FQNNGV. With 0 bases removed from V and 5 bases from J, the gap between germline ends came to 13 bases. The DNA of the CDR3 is TGTGCCAGCAGCTTAGAGCACTGGCGGTGGGAGACCCAGTACTTC. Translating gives CASSLEHWRWETQYF.

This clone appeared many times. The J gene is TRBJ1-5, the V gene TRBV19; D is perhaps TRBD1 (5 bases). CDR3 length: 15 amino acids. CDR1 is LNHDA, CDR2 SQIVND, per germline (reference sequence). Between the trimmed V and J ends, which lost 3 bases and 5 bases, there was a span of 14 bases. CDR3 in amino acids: CASSIMEGRDQPQHF. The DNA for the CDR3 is TGTGCCAGTAGTATCATGGAGGGACGCGATCAGCCCCAGCATTTT. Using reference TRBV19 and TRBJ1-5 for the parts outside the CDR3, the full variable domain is DGGITQSPKYLFRKEGQNVTLSCEQNLNHDAMYWYRQDPGQGLRLIYYSQIVNDFQKGDIAEGYSVSREKKESFPLTVTSAQKNPTAFYLCASSIMEGRDQPQHFGDGTRLSIL.

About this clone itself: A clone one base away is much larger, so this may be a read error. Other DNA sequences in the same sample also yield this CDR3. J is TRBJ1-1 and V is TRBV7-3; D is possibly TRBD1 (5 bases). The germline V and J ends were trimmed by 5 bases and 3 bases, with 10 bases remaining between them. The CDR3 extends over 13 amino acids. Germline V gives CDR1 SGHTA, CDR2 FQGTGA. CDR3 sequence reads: CASSTQGDTEAFF. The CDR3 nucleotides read TGTGCCAGCAGCACCCAGGGTGACACTGAAGCTTTCTTT.

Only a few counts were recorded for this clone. CDR3 DNA: TGCGCCAGCAGCTTTGCCAGGCTTGATGAGCAGTTCTTC. This translates into CASSFARLDEQFF. J is TRBJ2-1 and V is TRBV5-1; D gene uncertain. Germline V gene lookup returns CDR1 SGHRS and CDR2 YFSETQ. The CDR3 sequence is 13 residues long. Deletions cut 2 bases from V and 8 bases from J, with 11 bases between.

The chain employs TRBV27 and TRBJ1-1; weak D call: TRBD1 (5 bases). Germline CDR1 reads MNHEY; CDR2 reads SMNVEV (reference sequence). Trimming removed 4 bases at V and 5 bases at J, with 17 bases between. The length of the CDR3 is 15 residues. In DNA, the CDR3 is TGTGCCAGCAGTTCCTCAGGGTCAGTACGGACTGAAGCTTTCTTT. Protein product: CASSSSGSVRTEAFF.

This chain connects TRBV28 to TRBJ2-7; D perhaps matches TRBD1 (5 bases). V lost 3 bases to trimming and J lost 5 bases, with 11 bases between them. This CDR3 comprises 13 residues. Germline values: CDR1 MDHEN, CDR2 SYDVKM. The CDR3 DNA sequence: TGTGCCAGCAGTTTCAGGGCTCCGCACGAGCAGTACTTC. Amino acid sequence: CASSFRAPHEQYF.

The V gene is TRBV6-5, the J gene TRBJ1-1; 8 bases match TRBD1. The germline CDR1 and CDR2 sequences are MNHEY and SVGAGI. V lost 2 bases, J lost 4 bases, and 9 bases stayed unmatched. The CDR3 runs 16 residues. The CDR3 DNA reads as TGTGCCAGCAGTTACGGGCAGGGGGCAACGGGCACTGAAGCTTTCTTT. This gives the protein CASSYGQGATGTEAFF.

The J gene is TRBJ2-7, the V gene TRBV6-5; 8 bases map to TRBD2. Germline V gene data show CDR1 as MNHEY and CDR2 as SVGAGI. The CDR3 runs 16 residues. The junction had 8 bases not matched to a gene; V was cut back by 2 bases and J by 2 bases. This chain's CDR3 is CASSYLRSGSTYEQYF. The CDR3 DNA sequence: TGTGCCAGCAGTTACCTTAGGAGCGGGAGTACCTACGAGCAGTACTTC.

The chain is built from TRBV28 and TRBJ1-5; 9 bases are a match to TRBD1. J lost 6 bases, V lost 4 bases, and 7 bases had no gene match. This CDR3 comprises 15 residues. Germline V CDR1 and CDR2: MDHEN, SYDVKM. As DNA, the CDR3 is TGTGCCAGCAGTTCCCCCGGGACAGGGATTCAGCCCCAGCATTTT. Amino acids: CASSSPGTGIQPQHF.